This passage covers 29 T cell receptor beta chains from one sample sequenced in a study of T-cell memory formation after mild COVID-19. TCRdb reprocessed the 5' RACE reads with MiXCR, giving one entry per CDR3 protein. The sample contains under 400,000 distinct CDR3 sequences, under 25% of which appear only once. The sample was PBMCs or a T cell subset sorted from them (not recorded which). These receptors all come from an adult woman who had mild COVID-19 (a few samples of this study predate the infection). Cell type and time point are not known.

This clonotype was observed many times. The chain employs TRBV7-2 and TRBJ2-3; 11 bases line up with TRBD2. Trimming took 4 bases from V and 3 from J; bases not matched to a gene: 6. Per germline, CDR1 SGHTA and CDR2 FQGNSA. There are 16 residues in the CDR3. The CDR3 coding sequence is TGTGCCAGCAGCTGGTTAGCGGGAGGGCTAACAGATACGCAGTATTTT. Amino acid sequence: CASSWLAGGLTDTQYF.

The table lists this clonotype with many counts. The V and J genes are TRBV5-1 and TRBJ2-7; 9 bases fit TRBD1. V was clipped by 5 bases and J by 2 bases; unmatched bases: 11. CDR3 size: 16 residues. CDR1 and CDR2 (germline): SGHRS, YFSETQ. CDR3 residues: CASSSLTGGPTYEQYF. In nucleotides, the CDR3 is TGCGCCAGCAGTTCCCTCACAGGGGGCCCAACCTACGAGCAGTACTTC.

The sample holds a few counts of this clonotype. The chain employs TRBV5-4 and TRBJ2-1; D is perhaps TRBD1 or TRBD2 (5 bases each). Between the trimmed V and J ends, which lost 4 bases and 3 bases, there was a span of 14 bases. The CDR3 loop spans 15 amino acids. Per germline, CDR1 SGHNT and CDR2 YYREEE (reference sequence). The CDR3 reads CASSPWDAFYNEQFF. DNA for the CDR3: TGTGCCAGCAGCCCGTGGGACGCCTTCTACAATGAGCAGTTCTTC. The whole variable domain, remainder taken from reference TRBV5-4 and TRBJ2-1, is ETGVTQSPTHLIKTRGQQVTLRCSSQSGHNTVSWYQQALGQGPQFIFQYYREEENGRGNFPPRFSGLQFPNYSSELNVNALELDDSALYLCASSPWDAFYNEQFFGPGTRLTVL.

The V gene is TRBV14, the J gene TRBJ2-1; 11 bases align to TRBD2. Germline V gene sequence: CDR1 SGHDN, CDR2 FVKESK. CDR3 length equals 16 residues. J was trimmed by 3 bases and V by 3 bases; bases with no gene match: 4. In DNA form, the CDR3 reads TGTGCCAGCAGCCAGGGACTAGCGGTAAACTACAATGAGCAGTTCTTC. This encodes CASSQGLAVNYNEQFF.

The sample holds many counts of this clonotype. The chain uses TRBV25-1 and TRBJ2-5, with D hard to call. Germline CDR1 and CDR2: MGHDK and SYGVNS. Trimming cost V 6 bases and J 7 bases, with 21 bases left between them. The CDR3 totals 15 residues. CDR3 in DNA: TGTGCCAGCAGCCCAGTCGGCCCCCATAGTGGGACCCAGTACTTC. Its translation is CASSPVGPHSGTQYF. Filled out from reference TRBV25-1 and TRBJ2-5, the complete variable domain reads EADIYQTPRYLVIGTGKKITLECSQTMGHDKMYWYQQDPGMELHLIHYSYGVNSTEKGDLSSESTVSRIRTEHFPLTLESARPSHTSQYLCASSPVGPHSGTQYFGPGTRLLVL.

The CDR3: CASSFRVEGNTEAFF. CDR3 nucleotides: TGTGCCAGCAGCTTCAGAGTTGAGGGAAACACTGAAGCTTTCTTT. The chain couples TRBV12-3 or TRBV12-4 to TRBJ1-1; D gene uncertain. This CDR3 has 15 residues. V was shortened by 6 bases and J by 2 bases, with 16 bases between the two germline ends.

This clonotype was counted many times. This chain connects TRBV5-1 to TRBJ2-7; 13 positions match TRBD2. The CDR3 runs to 15 residues. In germline, CDR1 is SGHRS, CDR2 YFSETQ. V lost 4 bases to trimming and J lost 7 bases; unmatched junction nucleotides: 8. The CDR3 DNA reads TGCGCCAGCAGCCTACTAGCGGGAGGGCCGGTAGAGCAGTACTTC. Amino acid sequence: CASSLLAGGPVEQYF.

This clonotype was seen only a few times. The chain has TRBV14 and TRBJ1-1; D remains unclear. V was pared by 1 base and J by 3 bases, with 6 bases between. The CDR3 is made up of 13 amino acids. The V gene's germline CDR1 is SGHDN and CDR2 FVKESK. The CDR3: CASSQAGYTEAFF. For the CDR3, the DNA is TGTGCCAGCAGCCAAGCAGGTTACACTGAAGCTTTCTTT.

The gene calls are TRBV27 and TRBJ2-3; possibly TRBD1 or TRBD2 for D (5 bases each). Germline CDR1 reads MNHEY; CDR2 reads SMNVEV (reference sequence). The CDR3 is 13 residues long. V shed 4 bases and J shed 4 bases, with 9 bases lying between them. The CDR3 coding sequence is TGTGCCAGCAGTTCCGGGACCTCAGATACGCAGTATTTT. It encodes CASSSGTSDTQYF.

This clonotype has just a few counts. The chain uses TRBV4-3 and TRBJ2-1; possibly TRBD1 for D (6 bases). Germline V gene sequence: CDR1 LGHNA, CDR2 YSLEER. CDR3 size: 14 residues. V was trimmed by 0 bases and J by 7 bases, leaving 10 bases between them. Here the CDR3 reads CASSQDLGANEQFF. CDR3 nucleotides: TGCGCCAGCAGCCAAGATTTGGGGGCGAATGAGCAGTTCTTC.

The chain has TRBV9 and TRBJ2-3; 8 bases align to TRBD1. The CDR3 runs 14 residues. CDR1 SGDLS and CDR2 YYNGEE come from the germline V gene. Trimming cost V 0 bases and J 10 bases; bases outside gene matches: 7. The CDR3 coding sequence is TGTGCCAGCAGCGTAGATGGTGGGGACAGGTCGCAGTATTTT. Protein product: CASSVDGGDRSQYF.

This rearrangement joins TRBV12-3 or TRBV12-4 to TRBJ1-5, with 8 bases aligning to TRBD1. The V segment lost 1 base and the J segment 10 bases; nucleotides outside the gene matches: 9. The CDR3 is made up of 15 amino acids. Here the CDR3 DNA reads TGTGCCAGCAGTTTAGTAGGGCAGGGGGCCTCACCCCAGCATTTT. It is translated as CASSLVGQGASPQHF.

The chain combines TRBV7-6 with TRBJ2-7, with D possibly matching TRBD2 (5 bases). The CDR3 covers 16 residues. The V end was cut by 1 base, the J end by 1 base, with 14 bases between. Germline loops: CDR1 SGHVS, CDR2 FNYEAQ. The CDR3 bases are TGTGCCAGCAGCTTAGTGACTGGGGAGCAGTCCTACGAGCAGTACTTC. It yields the protein CASSLVTGEQSYEQYF.

This clonotype was seen only a few times. CDR3 DNA sequence: TGTGCCCTCCGGGAGACCCAGTACTTC. As protein: CALRETQYF. V gene TRBV10-3 combines with J gene TRBJ2-5; no firm D call. V was pared by 11 bases and J by 5 bases, with 6 bases between. The germline V gene encodes CDR1 ENHRY and CDR2 SYGVKD. The CDR3 extends over 9 amino acids.

J is TRBJ2-5 and V is TRBV6-5; TRBD2 aligns across 9 bases. This CDR3 contains 13 residues. After removal of 6 bases from V and 5 bases from J, the junction contained 4 bases not matched to a gene. CDR1 MNHEY and CDR2 SVGAGI come from the germline V gene. The CDR3 spells CASRSGGPETQYF. The CDR3 DNA follows: TGTGCCAGCAGAAGCGGGGGGCCGGAGACCCAGTACTTC.

The chain recombines TRBV12-3 or TRBV12-4 with TRBJ1-2; D gene ambiguous. The CDR3 covers 12 residues. Trimming left V 3 bases short and J 6 bases short, with 8 bases between. DNA of the CDR3: TGTGCCAGCAGTTTTTTGACGGATGGCTACACCTTC. Its protein is CASSFLTDGYTF.

The CDR3 loop is CASSGGQSLYGYTF. The CDR3 nucleotides read TGTGCCAGCAGCGGAGGACAGTCGCTCTATGGCTACACCTTC. The V call is TRBV2, the J call TRBJ1-2; D possibly corresponds to TRBD1 (6 bases). CDR1 is SNHLY and CDR2 is FYNNEI in the germline V gene. V dropped 6 bases and J dropped 4 bases, with 15 bases sitting between them. The length of the CDR3 is 14 residues.

The sample holds many counts of this clonotype. The chain carries TRBV2 and TRBJ2-2; no clear D gene. The V end lost 3 bases, the J end lost 2 bases, and 10 bases lay between the germline ends. Per the germline V gene, CDR1 is SNHLY and CDR2 is FYNNEI. The CDR3 consists of 15 residues. The CDR3 DNA reads as TGTGCCAGCAGTGATTACGGCGGAAACACCGGGGAGCTGTTTTTT. The encoded protein is CASSDYGGNTGELFF.

This clonotype has only a few counts. V is TRBV12-3 or TRBV12-4 and J is TRBJ2-5; weak D call: TRBD2 (6 bases). The CDR3 length is 11 residues. The V and J ends lost 6 bases and 9 bases respectively, with 11 bases between them. The CDR3 bases are TGTGCCAGCAGGACTGGGGAGGCCCAGTACTTC. This sequence encodes CASRTGEAQYF.

In this sample, this clonotype turned up a few times. The chain links TRBV2 to TRBJ2-5; no definite D call. The V end lost 10 bases, the J end lost 3 bases, and 9 bases lay between the germline ends. The CDR3 covers 11 residues. The germline V gene has CDR1 SNHLY and CDR2 FYNNEI. The chain's CDR3 is CATTPKETQYF. The CDR3 DNA is TGTGCCACCACACCGAAAGAGACCCAGTACTTC.

The chain joins TRBV15 to TRBJ2-3; D is unclear. Trimming removed 5 bases at V and 6 bases at J, with 12 bases between. Germline-derived CDR1 and CDR2 are LNHNV and YYDKDF (reference sequence). The CDR3 runs 13 residues. The CDR3 region has the DNA TGTGCCACCAGCGTAAATAGGTTGGATACGCAGTATTTT. It codes for CATSVNRLDTQYF.

The chain combines TRBV20-1 with TRBJ1-5; perhaps TRBD1 as D (6 bases). The V end was cut by 5 bases, the J end by 5 bases, with 19 bases between. The germline V gene encodes CDR1 DFQATT and CDR2 SNEGSKA (reference sequence). CDR3 length equals 15 residues. Written as DNA, the CDR3 is TGCAGTGCTCTGAGGGTGACAGGAGCGGATCAGCCCCAGCATTTT. As protein: CSALRVTGADQPQHF.

This rearrangement joins TRBV6-6 to TRBJ2-1; TRBD1 aligns across 12 bases. Trimming removed 4 bases from V and 9 bases from J; junction bases left unmatched: 13. Per germline, CDR1 MNHNY and CDR2 SVGAGI (reference sequence). The CDR3 is made up of 17 amino acids. The CDR3 loop is CASSSRGDRGRQGEQFF. CDR3 coding DNA: TGTGCCAGCAGTTCCAGGGGGGACAGGGGGCGCCAAGGTGAGCAGTTCTTC.

The gene calls are TRBV20-1 and TRBJ2-1, with 8 bases fitting TRBD2. This CDR3 is 14 amino acids long. V lost 1 base and J lost 5; bases outside the gene matches: 4. Germline V gene lookup returns CDR1 DFQATT and CDR2 SNEGSKA (reference sequence). The chain's CDR3 is CSARGQRENNEQFF. The CDR3, as DNA: TGCAGTGCTAGAGGCCAGCGGGAGAACAATGAGCAGTTCTTC.

This rearrangement joins TRBV29-1 to TRBJ2-5, with D unresolved. Germline CDR1 is SQVTM and CDR2 is ANQGSEA. V gave up 3 bases and J gave up 1 base, with 9 bases separating them. The CDR3 length is 13 residues. Written as DNA, the CDR3 is TGCAGCGTTGATACGGCACTCCAAGAGACCCAGTACTTC. Translated: CSVDTALQETQYF.

The chain joins TRBV5-1 to TRBJ1-1, with TRBD1 matching over 11 bases. Trimming removed 3 bases from V and 6 bases from J; junction bases left unmatched: 7. Germline CDR1 is SGHRS and CDR2 is YFSETQ. This CDR3 spans 15 amino acids. CDR3 sequence reads: CASSWGTGGDAEAFF. The CDR3 coding sequence is TGCGCCAGCAGCTGGGGGACAGGGGGAGACGCTGAAGCTTTCTTT. The full variable domain, rest sourced from reference TRBV5-1 and TRBJ1-1, is KAGVTQTPRYLIKTRGQQVTLSCSPISGHRSVSWYQQTPGQGLQFLFEYFSETQRNKGNFPGRFSGRQFSNSRSEMNVSTLELGDSALYLCASSWGTGGDAEAFFGQGTRLTVV.

The V call is TRBV7-9, the J call TRBJ1-2; 7 positions match TRBD1. CDR1 and CDR2 (germline): SEHNR, FQNEAQ (reference sequence). The V gene end was trimmed by 6 bases and the J gene end by 4 bases; junction bases not matched to a gene: 8. The CDR3 covers 14 residues. Here the CDR3 reads CASSPAEGAYGYTF. CDR3 DNA: TGTGCCAGCAGTCCCGCAGAGGGGGCCTATGGCTACACCTTC. The full variable domain, completed using reference TRBV7-9 and TRBJ1-2, is DTGVSQNPRHKITKRGQNVTFRCDPISEHNRLYWYRQTLGQGPEFLTYFQNEAQLEKSRLLSDRFSAERPKGSFSTLEIQRTEQGDSAMYLCASSPAEGAYGYTFGSGTRLTVV.

This clonotype appeared a few times. The rearrangement joins TRBV4-2 to TRBJ1-5, with no clear D. This CDR3 is 15 amino acids long. V gave up 4 bases and J gave up 1 base, with 11 bases separating them. CDR1 LGHNA and CDR2 YNFKEQ come from the germline V gene. The DNA of the CDR3 is TGTGCCAGCAGCCTGGGCTCTCAGAGCAATCAGCCCCAGCATTTT. Its translation is CASSLGSQSNQPQHF.

The rearrangement links TRBV20-1 to TRBJ2-3; 10 bases are a match to TRBD2. Germline V gene lookup returns CDR1 DFQATT and CDR2 SNEGSKA (reference sequence). The CDR3 extends over 15 amino acids. Trimming cost V 6 bases and J 0 bases; bases outside gene matches: 6. The CDR3 spells CSAATSGFSTDTQYF. The CDR3 coding sequence is TGCAGTGCGGCGACTAGCGGGTTCAGCACAGATACGCAGTATTTT.